Each of the 27 T cell receptor beta chains below was sequenced from the same sample in a study of blood T cell repertoires in COVID-19. The table came from immunoSEQ multiplex PCR; TCRdb's copy has only in-frame clones and leaves some out. In the table there are about 180,000 clones, 75% to 90% of which are singletons. Sequenced input: PBMCs or T cells enriched from blood (not recorded which). All receptors come from a man aged 40-55 years who had recovered from COVID-19.

V gene TRBV19 combines with J gene TRBJ1-5; D is possibly TRBD1 (6 bases). The ends were cut back, 7 bases at V and 3 bases at J, with 16 bases in the middle. CDR3 size: 15 residues. Germline V gene data show CDR1 as LNHDA and CDR2 as SQIVND (reference sequence). CDR3 sequence (DNA): TGTGCCAGTACCCTTACAGGGATCATCAATCAGCCCCAGCATTTT. Translating gives CASTLTGIINQPQHF.

This clone was seen a handful of times. V is TRBV19 and J is TRBJ2-2; TRBD1 matches 9 bases. The CDR3 totals 15 residues. V trimming: 9 bases; J trimming: 2 bases; junction bases outside the gene matches: 7. Germline V gene data show CDR1 as LNHDA and CDR2 as SQIVND (reference sequence). The CDR3 loop is CASSRQGGNTGELFF. The CDR3 DNA reads as TGTGCCAGCTCCCGACAGGGGGGTAACACCGGGGAGCTGTTTTTT.

The chain employs TRBV30 and TRBJ2-7; 7 positions agree with TRBD1. V lost 6 bases to trimming and J lost 3 bases; unmatched junction nucleotides: 14. CDR1 is GTSNPN, CDR2 SVGIG, per germline (reference sequence). This CDR3 contains 15 residues. CDR3 bases: TGTGCCTGCATTCCCCGGGGACAGATCCTCTACGAGCAGTACTTC. The encoded protein is CACIPRGQILYEQYF.

The V gene is TRBV28, the J gene TRBJ2-7; 8 nucleotides line up with TRBD1. The CDR3 covers 15 residues. V lost 5 bases to trimming and J lost 3 bases; unmatched junction nucleotides: 9. Germline loops: CDR1 MDHEN, CDR2 SYDVKM. In DNA, the CDR3 is TGTGCCAGCAGTCGGACAGGGCGGCTTGACTACGAGCAGTACTTC. This translates into CASSRTGRLDYEQYF.

This chain connects TRBV12-3 or TRBV12-4 to TRBJ1-2; D is ambiguous. CDR3 length equals 13 residues. The germline V and J ends were trimmed by 4 bases and 4 bases, with 10 bases remaining between them. The CDR3 coding sequence is TGTGCCAGCAGTTCGGGAGCAGGCTATGGCTACACCTTC. This codes for CASSSGAGYGYTF.

This clone was seen ten or more times. V gene TRBV9 combines with J gene TRBJ1-1; 8 bases align to TRBD1. CDR3 length: 16 amino acids. J gave up 0 bases and V 0 bases, and 4 bases lay outside the gene matches. The germline CDR1 and CDR2 sequences are SGDLS and YYNGEE. The CDR3 loop is CASSVGAGGMNTEAFF. CDR3 bases: TGTGCCAGCAGCGTAGGGGCAGGGGGCATGAACACTGAAGCTTTCTTT.

At least ten counts were recorded for this clone. This chain joins TRBV11-2 and TRBJ2-2, with 11 bases identical to TRBD2. This CDR3 is 16 amino acids long. With V trimmed by 3 bases and J by 7 bases, 7 bases remained unmatched. CDR1 is SGHAT and CDR2 is FQNNGV in the germline V gene. CDR3 in DNA: TGTGCCAGCAGCTTGTTGACTAGCGGGACGAACGGGGAGCTGTTTTTT. Its translation: CASSLLTSGTNGELFF.

This clone was detected once. The gene calls are TRBV29-1 and TRBJ2-7; no firm D call. V shed 8 bases and J shed 0 bases, with 11 bases lying between them. Germline CDR1 and CDR2: SQVTM and ANQGSEA. The CDR3 is 12 amino acids. CDR3 region: CSIARISYEQYF. In DNA form, the CDR3 reads TGCAGCATTGCTAGGATCTCCTACGAGCAGTACTTC.

The J gene is TRBJ1-4, the V gene TRBV15; D is unresolved. There are 15 residues in the CDR3. The ends were cut back, 3 bases at V and 4 bases at J, with 12 bases in the middle. Germline CDR1 and CDR2: LNHNV and YYDKDF (reference sequence). The chain's CDR3 is CATSSPGRSNEKLFF. In nucleotides, the CDR3 is TGTGCCACCAGCAGCCCCGGAAGGAGTAATGAAAAACTGTTTTTT.

This clone is a singleton in its sample. Other DNA sequences within the sample encode an identical CDR3. The chain employs TRBV5-1 and TRBJ2-7, with a possible D match to TRBD2 (6 bases). CDR3 length: 14 amino acids. The germline V gene has CDR1 SGHRS and CDR2 YFSETQ. V lost 2 bases and J 3 bases, leaving 12 bases between the germline ends. The CDR3 DNA sequence: TGCGCCAGCAGCTTAGGAGGGCCTTACTACGAGCAGTACTTC. Translated: CASSLGGPYYEQYF.

The rearrangement joins TRBV6-5 to TRBJ1-5; D is undetermined. This CDR3 is 14 amino acids long. Germline loops: CDR1 MNHEY, CDR2 SVGAGI. Trimming removed 2 bases at V and 9 bases at J, with 14 bases between. The CDR3 loop reads CASSYTGSERPQHF. The DNA for the CDR3 is TGTGCCAGCAGTTACACGGGGAGTGAAAGGCCCCAGCATTTT.

The chain couples TRBV10-3 to TRBJ1-2, with D unclear. Trimming left V 0 bases short and J 3 bases short, with 5 bases between. CDR1 is ENHRY, CDR2 SYGVKD, per germline. The CDR3 has 13 amino acids. CDR3 nucleotides: TGTGCCATCAGTGAGTCCTATGACTATGGCTACACCTTC. Its protein product is CAISESYDYGYTF.

The chain joins TRBV5-1 to TRBJ2-1; D gene uncertain. The CDR3 runs 15 residues. Germline CDR1 SGHRS, CDR2 YFSETQ. V shed 1 base and J shed 5 bases, with 13 bases lying between them. The CDR3 is CASSLLADPNNEQFF. Here the CDR3 DNA reads TGCGCCAGCAGCTTGCTCGCAGATCCGAACAATGAGCAGTTCTTC.

The J gene is TRBJ1-2, the V gene TRBV27; 9 nucleotides line up with TRBD1. Germline CDR1 reads MNHEY; CDR2 reads SMNVEV (reference sequence). J lost 8 bases, V lost 6 bases, and 7 bases had no gene match. The length of the CDR3 is 13 residues. Here the CDR3 reads CASRGQGFRGYTF. The DNA of the CDR3 is TGTGCCAGCAGAGGACAGGGGTTCAGGGGCTACACCTTC.

The J gene is TRBJ2-1, the V gene TRBV5-1; TRBD2 is a possible D gene (5 bases). Trimming took 3 bases from V and 0 from J, leaving 16 bases between them. The V gene's germline CDR1 is SGHRS and CDR2 YFSETQ. The CDR3 sequence is 17 residues long. CDR3 in amino acids: CASSSGLEALSYNEQFF. CDR3 bases: TGCGCCAGCAGCTCCGGACTGGAAGCACTCTCCTACAATGAGCAGTTCTTC. The full variable domain, rest sourced from reference TRBV5-1 and TRBJ2-1, is KAGVTQTPRYLIKTRGQQVTLSCSPISGHRSVSWYQQTPGQGLQFLFEYFSETQRNKGNFPGRFSGRQFSNSRSEMNVSTLELGDSALYLCASSSGLEALSYNEQFFGPGTRLTVL.

The V and J genes are TRBV10-3 and TRBJ1-6; 7 bases are shared with TRBD1. J lost 10 bases, V lost 0 bases, and 6 bases had no gene match. From germline, CDR1 is ENHRY and CDR2 SYGVKD. The CDR3 totals 15 residues. CDR3 sequence reads: CAISESTGLVSPLHF. The DNA for the CDR3 is TGTGCCATCAGTGAGTCGACAGGGCTTGTGTCACCCCTCCACTTT.

This chain connects TRBV27 to TRBJ1-5, with 7 bases aligning to TRBD1. This CDR3 has 14 amino acids. The ends lost 1 base at V and 7 bases at J; junction bases unmatched: 4. Germline values: CDR1 MNHEY, CDR2 SMNVEV (reference sequence). The CDR3 nucleotides read TGTGCCAGCAGTTTATATCAGGGGGGACAGCCCCAGCATTTT. Its translation is CASSLYQGGQPQHF.

The V and J genes are TRBV7-8 and TRBJ1-1, with a tentative D call TRBD1 (5 bases). Per the germline V gene, CDR1 is SGHVS and CDR2 is FQNEAQ. Trimming removed 5 bases from V and 1 base from J, with 11 bases in between. The CDR3 consists of 14 residues. CDR3 protein: CASSPGLPNTEAFF. CDR3 DNA: TGTGCCAGCAGCCCGGGACTGCCGAACACTGAAGCTTTCTTT.

The chain links TRBV3-1 (or the pseudogene TRBV3-2) to TRBJ2-1, with a possible D match to TRBD1 (5 bases). V lost 4 bases and J lost 5, with 15 bases in between. Germline CDR1 and CDR2: LGHDT and YNNKEL (reference sequence). The CDR3 contains 15 residues. The CDR3 here is CASSLTGRGNNEQFF. Here the CDR3 DNA reads TGTGCCAGCAGCCTCACAGGTAGGGGAAACAATGAGCAGTTCTTC.

The chain uses TRBV7-6 and TRBJ2-1, with TRBD1 matching 7 bases. V was clipped by 4 bases and J by 10 bases; unmatched bases: 13. The V gene's germline CDR1 is SGHVS and CDR2 FNYEAQ. The CDR3 covers 15 residues. The CDR3 here is CASSSPYDRAREQFF. DNA of the CDR3: TGTGCCAGCAGCTCCCCCTACGACAGGGCCAGAGAGCAGTTCTTC.

The chain has TRBV19 and TRBJ2-1; 9 bases are shared with TRBD2. The length of the CDR3 is 16 residues. V was pared by 7 bases and J by 8 bases, with 15 bases of the junction left unmatched. Per the germline V gene, CDR1 is LNHDA and CDR2 is SQIVND (reference sequence). The CDR3 sequence is CASIRRAGGFKDEQFF. CDR3 nucleotide sequence: TGTGCCAGTATAAGGAGGGCGGGAGGGTTTAAGGATGAGCAGTTCTTC.

The genes are TRBV29-1 and TRBJ1-2, with D perhaps TRBD1 (6 bases). V lost 7 bases to trimming and J lost 4 bases, with 22 bases between them. CDR1 and CDR2 from the germline V gene are SQVTM and ANQGSEA. The CDR3 is made up of 15 amino acids. The CDR3 DNA reads as TGCAGCGCTTTTATCACGGGACAACGATTCTATGGCTACACCTTC. Protein sequence: CSAFITGQRFYGYTF.

CDR3 coding DNA: TGTGCCAGCTCCAAGGACTCACGCTCCTACAATGAGCAGTTCTTC. Residues: CASSKDSRSYNEQFF. The chain uses TRBV28 and TRBJ2-1; tentatively, D is TRBD2 (5 bases). The V and J ends lost 8 bases and 0 bases respectively, with 14 bases between them. The CDR3 covers 15 residues. Looked up from germline, CDR1 is MDHEN and CDR2 is SYDVKM.

This chain links TRBV28 with TRBJ2-7, with D perhaps matching TRBD1 (6 bases). This CDR3 region has 15 residues. Trimming took 8 bases from V and 4 from J, leaving 21 bases between them. Germline V gene sequence: CDR1 MDHEN, CDR2 SYDVKM. This chain's CDR3 is CASADPGHLSYEQYF. As DNA, the CDR3 is TGTGCCAGCGCCGATCCGGGACACCTTTCGTACGAGCAGTACTTC.

The chain combines TRBV10-3 with TRBJ1-1; D remains ambiguous. This CDR3 spans 14 amino acids. The V and J ends lost 10 bases and 0 bases respectively, with 15 bases between them. In germline, CDR1 is ENHRY, CDR2 SYGVKD. The CDR3 DNA follows: TGTGCCACGGGGAGGGCCAGACTGAACACTGAAGCTTTCTTT. Amino acids: CATGRARLNTEAFF.

This clone was recorded a few times. The chain is built from TRBV4-1 and TRBJ1-6, with D uncertain. V was clipped by 0 bases and J by 9 bases, with 12 bases between them. The germline V gene encodes CDR1 MGHRA and CDR2 YSYEKL. This CDR3 spans 15 amino acids. In DNA, the CDR3 is TGCGCCAGCAGCCAAGAAGCCACCAGCGGTTCACCCCTCCACTTT. Residues: CASSQEATSGSPLHF.

This chain uses TRBV7-9 with TRBJ1-1; tentative D call: TRBD1 (5 bases). The length of the CDR3 is 15 residues. The V and J ends lost 0 bases and 4 bases respectively, with 12 bases between them. The germline gives CDR1 SEHNR, CDR2 FQNEAQ (reference sequence). CDR3: CASSLAGGFFTEAFF. The CDR3 DNA is TGTGCCAGCAGCTTAGCTGGGGGGTTCTTCACTGAAGCTTTCTTT. The full variable domain, in which reference TRBV7-9 and TRBJ1-1 provide the parts outside the CDR3, is DTGVSQNPRHKITKRGQNVTFRCDPISEHNRLYWYRQTLGQGPEFLTYFQNEAQLEKSRLLSDRFSAERPKGSFSTLEIQRTEQGDSAMYLCASSLAGGFFTEAFFGQGTRLTVV.